This TCR beta chain was captured in a study of blood T cells in healthy people across ages. A J-beta primer mix and a sample-barcoded 5' primer were used in a second PCR of about 7 to 12 cycles. TCRdb reprocessed the 5' RACE reads with MiXCR, giving one entry per CDR3 protein. Here the sample spans approximately 940,000 distinct CDR3 sequences, around 48% being singletons. This CDR3 comprises 17 residues. The V and J ends lost 3 bases and 5 bases, in that order; junction bases with no gene match: 13. The germline V gene has CDR1 SGDLS and CDR2 YYNGEE. This sequence was found in a man aged 25-45 years in good health. The genes are TRBV9 and TRBJ2-5; 10 bases match TRBD1. Input material: blood. The CDR3 is CASSGEKGTGVWETQYF. CDR3 DNA: TGTGCCAGCAGCGGCGAAAAGGGGACAGGGGTTTGGGAGACCCAGTACTTC.